Here is one TCR beta chain with its context. Its antigen is not identified. The sample is drawn from a study of blood T cells in healthy people across ages. Study-wide results and caveats: Underestimates were what the diversity estimates from one million T cells were considered to be.

Primed by a sample-barcoded 5' primer and a J-beta primer mix, a second PCR proceeded for roughly 7 to 12 cycles. A single record per CDR3 protein comes from TCRdb applying MiXCR to the 5' RACE reads. The sample holds 550,000 to 750,000 distinct CDR3 sequences, under 25% seen once. Total RNA extraction produced at least 5 micrograms (per sample) for the study. The sample consisted of blood. The source of this sequence is a man between 65 and 85 years old in good health.

The CDR3 protein is CSVARGSSTDTQYF. In nucleotides, the CDR3 is TGCAGCGTGGCTCGGGGCTCTAGCACAGATACGCAGTATTTT. The J gene is TRBJ2-3, the V gene TRBV29-1, with D possibly called TRBD1 or TRBD2 (5 bases each). The CDR3 length is 14 residues. Germline CDR1 and CDR2: SQVTM and ANQGSEA. V was clipped by 6 bases and J by 0 bases, with 13 bases between them.